A selection of T cell receptor beta chains follows, all from one sample in a study of blood T cell repertoires in COVID-19. Method: immunoSEQ multiplex PCR; TCRdb's copy keeps in-frame clones and lacks some. Counted here are approximately 300,000 clones, more than 70% occurring once; the ten biggest clones make up under 7.5%. Sequenced material: peripheral blood. Receptors originate from a man between 18 and 29 years old who had recovered from COVID-19. The CDR3 runs from the conserved cysteine through the conserved F or W. A D gene is named only where the DNA matches it firmly. Size tells how often a clone was seen (once, few, many) or the class of an expanded clone, and some rows leave it out.

J gene | V gene | clone size | D gene | CDR3 protein | CDR3 DNA
TRBJ2-7 | TRBV5-8 | . | . | CASSLGHKLYEQYF | TGTGCCAGCAGCCTGGGACATAAACTCTACGAGCAGTACTTC
TRBJ2-1 | TRBV10-3 | . | TRBD2 | CAISEGTSNEQFF | TGTGCCATCAGTGAGGGGACTAGCAATGAGCAGTTCTTC
TRBJ2-2 | TRBV10-3 | . | TRBD1 | CAISERGQMNTGELFF | TGTGCCATCAGTGAGCGGGGACAGATGAACACCGGGGAGCTGTTTTTT
TRBJ1-2 | TRBV27 | . | . | CASSLSSGSGYTF | TGTGCCAGCAGTTTATCAAGCGGCTCCGGCTACACCTTC
TRBJ2-1 | TRBV27 | . | TRBD1 | CASSLDRGNEQFF | TGTGCCAGCAGTTTGGACAGGGGCAATGAGCAGTTCTTC
TRBJ2-1 | TRBV6-6 | once | TRBD2 | CASSYFGRNEQFF | TGTGCCAGCAGTTATTTCGGGAGGAATGAGCAGTTCTTC
TRBJ2-1 | TRBV7-2 | . | . | CASSSPPKGYNEQFF | TGTGCCAGCAGCTCCCCTCCGAAGGGGTACAATGAGCAGTTCTTC
TRBJ1-2 | TRBV6-2/TRBV6-3 | medium-sized | TRBD1 | CASSYPSIVSRDRNYGYTF | TGTGCCAGCAGTTACCCCTCGATCGTGTCCCGGGACAGGAACTATGGCTACACCTTC
TRBJ2-2 | TRBV6-2/TRBV6-3 | . | TRBD1 | CASSYTRTGYTGELFF | TGTGCCAGCAGTTACACCCGGACAGGTTACACCGGGGAGCTGTTTTTT
TRBJ2-3 | TRBV9 | . | TRBD2 | CASSVAPSLLAGGGTQYF | TGTGCCAGCAGCGTAGCGCCCAGTCTCCTAGCGGGGGGTGGTACGCAGTATTTT
TRBJ1-1 | TRBV18 | . | TRBD1 | CASSLDRGRNTEAFF | TGTGCCAGCTCCCTGGACAGGGGCAGGAACACTGAAGCTTTCTTT
TRBJ2-7 | TRBV19 | . | TRBD2 | CASSLAGGIYEQYF | TGTGCCAGTAGTTTGGCGGGAGGGATCTACGAGCAGTACTTC
TRBJ2-2 | TRBV5-1 | . | . | CASSRLSETGELFF | TGCGCCAGCAGCAGACTTTCAGAGACCGGGGAGCTGTTTTTT
TRBJ2-1 | TRBV27 | . | TRBD1 | CASRGGGTGYNEQFF | TGTGCCAGCAGGGGAGGCGGGACAGGGTACAATGAGCAGTTCTTC
TRBJ2-5 | TRBV7-9 | . | . | CASSYSQETQYF | TGTGCCAGCAGCTATTCACAAGAGACCCAGTACTTC
TRBJ2-1 | TRBV12-3/TRBV12-4 | . | . | CASSFSHGNEQFF | TGTGCCAGCAGTTTTAGTCACGGTAATGAGCAGTTCTTC
TRBJ1-1 | TRBV13 | . | TRBD1 | CASRFGQGEAFF | TGTGCCAGCAGATTTGGACAGGGCGAAGCTTTCTTT
TRBJ1-1 | TRBV18 | . | . | CASSSYTGTEAFF | TGTGCCAGCTCATCCTACACGGGCACTGAAGCTTTCTTT
TRBJ2-2 | TRBV6-2/TRBV6-3 | . | . | CASSYWGDTGELFF | TGTGCCAGCAGTTACTGGGGGGATACCGGGGAGCTGTTTTTT
TRBJ1-2 | TRBV28 | . | TRBD1 | CASSSLGQGYGYTF | TGTGCCAGCAGTTCCCTCGGACAGGGGTATGGCTACACCTTC
TRBJ1-1 | TRBV11-2 | . | . | CASSFGGGPNTEAFF | TGTGCCAGCAGCTTCGGGGGGGGACCGAACACTGAAGCTTTCTTT
TRBJ2-3 | TRBV5-1 | . | . | CASSLGQFTDTQYF | TGCGCCAGCAGCTTGGGTCAATTCACAGATACGCAGTATTTT
TRBJ1-5 | TRBV18 | . | TRBD1 | CASSPIQGVIDQPQHF | TGTGCCAGCTCGCCCATACAGGGGGTGATCGATCAGCCCCAGCATTTT
TRBJ2-2 | TRBV29-1 | . | . | CSVGGWGPGELFF | TGCAGCGTTGGCGGTTGGGGGCCCGGGGAGCTGTTTTTT
TRBJ2-7 | TRBV6-5 | . | TRBD2 | CASSYGGRAHEQYF | TGTGCCAGCAGTTACGGCGGGAGGGCCCACGAGCAGTACTTC
TRBJ1-2 | TRBV5-4 | . | . | CASSFSMGNYGYTF | TGTGCCAGCAGCTTTAGCATGGGTAACTATGGCTACACCTTC
TRBJ1-2 | TRBV10-3 | . | . | CAISLSPGSPSYGYTF | TGTGCCATCAGTCTTTCCCCAGGGTCCCCTTCCTATGGCTACACCTTC
TRBJ1-3 | TRBV9 | . | . | CASSVEGFPSGNTIYF | TGTGCCAGCAGCGTGGAGGGGTTCCCCTCTGGAAACACCATATATTTT
TRBJ2-4 | TRBV11-2 | . | TRBD2 | CASSLGLAENIQYF | TGTGCCAGCAGCTTAGGACTAGCGGAAAACATTCAGTACTTC
TRBJ2-3 | TRBV29-1 | . | . | CSVDAGGLADTQYF | TGCAGCGTTGATGCAGGGGGACTGGCAGATACGCAGTATTTT
TRBJ2-1 | TRBV30 | . | TRBD2 | CAWSPYLAGVRNEQFF | TGTGCCTGGAGTCCCTACTTAGCGGGAGTGCGGAATGAGCAGTTCTTC
TRBJ1-1 | TRBV5-6 | . | . | CASSSDRLNTEAFF | TGTGCCAGCAGCTCGGACAGACTGAACACTGAAGCTTTCTTT